Listed below are T cell receptor beta chains from one sample, sequenced in a study of human T cells and chemical hapten exposure. TCRdb fed the RACE reads into MiXCR, producing one record per CDR3 protein. The sample includes fewer than 40,000 distinct CDR3 sequences, about 13% seen only once; the top ten take 2.3%. The material sequenced was whole blood, taken in connection with sensitization to the hapten diphenylcyclopropenone (DPC). These receptors originate from a woman between 35 and 50 years old with alopecia areata. Some clones in this sample may be carry-over from other donors' samples. CDR3s include the opening cysteine and the closing phenylalanine or tryptophan. Each record gives: CDR3 DNA, CDR3 protein, J gene, clone size, D gene, V gene. A D gene is named only where the DNA matches it firmly. Rows give clone size only sometimes, using once, few, many, or a class for an expanded clone.

TGCGCCAGCAGCCTGGGGCAGCAAGAGACCCAGTACTTC,CASSLGQQETQYF,TRBJ2-5,-,-,TRBV5-1
TGTGCCAGCAGTTTACTGAGGGGGGAAGCTTTCTTT,CASSLLRGEAFF,TRBJ1-1,-,-,TRBV27
TGTGCCAGCAGTTCCTCAGAGATCTATGGCTACACCTTC,CASSSSEIYGYTF,TRBJ1-2,few,-,TRBV28
TGCGCCAGCAGCCAAGATGCAGCTAGCGGCCCCTACGAGCAGTACTTC,CASSQDAASGPYEQYF,TRBJ2-7,-,TRBD2,TRBV4-3
TGTGCCAGCAGTTTGGGCAGGGTTTTAAGTGGTGAGCAGTTCTTC,CASSLGRVLSGEQFF,TRBJ2-1,many,-,TRBV27
TGCGCCAGCAGCTACGACCCGTACAATGAGCAGTTCTTC,CASSYDPYNEQFF,TRBJ2-1,-,-,TRBV5-1
TGTGCCAGCAGCTCGACCGCGGGATCCCCTGGGACAGATACGCAGTATTTT,CASSSTAGSPGTDTQYF,TRBJ2-3,-,-,TRBV7-9
TGTGCCAGCAGTTTCGGGACAGGCGACTACACCTTC,CASSFGTGDYTF,TRBJ1-2,many,TRBD1,TRBV6-5
TGTGCCAGCAGTCGTACGTGGGATGAGCAGTTCTTC,CASSRTWDEQFF,TRBJ2-1,-,-,TRBV6-5
TGTGCCAGCAGTCCAGGGGGGCCTGAAGCTTTCTTT,CASSPGGPEAFF,TRBJ1-1,many,TRBD1,TRBV28
TGTGCCAGCAGTTATAATTCACCCCTCCACTTT,CASSYNSPLHF,TRBJ1-6,few,-,TRBV28
TGCAGCGTTGGAACCGGGACAGCTAATGAAAAACTGTTTTTT,CSVGTGTANEKLFF,TRBJ1-4,many,TRBD1,TRBV29-1
TGTGCCAGCAGTCCTTTGACTTATAACACCGGGGAGCTGTTTTTT,CASSPLTYNTGELFF,TRBJ2-2,few,-,TRBV28
TGCGCCAGCAGCCAAGTCATCGGGGAGCTGTTTTTT,CASSQVIGELFF,TRBJ2-2,-,-,TRBV4-1
TGCGCCAGCAGCACCGGGCCCTCGGGGACCGGGGAGCTGTTTTTT,CASSTGPSGTGELFF,TRBJ2-2,-,-,TRBV5-1
TGTGCCGTCCGGGGCGGGTACTCCTACAATGAGCAGTTCTTC,CAVRGGYSYNEQFF,TRBJ2-1,-,-,TRBV25-1
TGTGCCAGCAGCTTAATCTCGGCTAGCGGGTCCCCGACAGATACGCAGTATTTT,CASSLISASGSPTDTQYF,TRBJ2-3,few,TRBD2,TRBV7-2
TGCAGTGCTAGAGATCTGGTCGGTCCTACATTC,CSARDLVGPTF,TRBJ1-2,-,-,TRBV20-1
TGTGCCTGCGGCTCGGGGTATGGCAATCAGCCCCAGCATTTT,CACGSGYGNQPQHF,TRBJ1-5,many,-,TRBV28
TGTGCCAGCAGCTTATCTAGCGGGAGAGAGACCCAGTACTTC,CASSLSSGRETQYF,TRBJ2-5,few,TRBD2,TRBV7-3
TGTGCCAGCAGCGCCCAAGGCCCGTCCCTTTTTCAGATGAACACTGAAGCTTTCTTT,CASSAQGPSLFQMNTEAFF,TRBJ1-1,few,-,TRBV9
TGCAGTGCTAGTGGAGGCCTTCCCAAAAACATTCAGTACTTC,CSASGGLPKNIQYF,TRBJ2-4,many,-,TRBV20-1
TGCAGTGCTAGAAGCGGGGTTAGCGGGGGGTACGAGCAGTACTTC,CSARSGVSGGYEQYF,TRBJ2-7,few,TRBD2,TRBV20-1
TGTGCCAGCACCTCCGACGGACAATTCCACGAGCAGTACTTC,CASTSDGQFHEQYF,TRBJ2-7,-,-,TRBV28
TGTGCCAGCAGTTTCCTCGCGGGAGCAGGCGAGCAGTACTTC,CASSFLAGAGEQYF,TRBJ2-7,-,TRBD2,TRBV28
TGTGCCAGCAGCCAGGGGGGGACGGTCAGCTCCTACGAGCAGTACTTC,CASSQGGTVSSYEQYF,TRBJ2-7,-,TRBD2,TRBV3-1
TGCAGCACCAGCGGGTACGCGGGGTCCTACGAGCAGTACTTC,CSTSGYAGSYEQYF,TRBJ2-7,-,-,TRBV29-1
TGTGCCAGCACTCGGGGCTACGAGCAGTACTTC,CASTRGYEQYF,TRBJ2-7,many,-,TRBV28
TGTGCCAGCAGCACGACAGGCTATAATTCACCCCTCCACTTT,CASSTTGYNSPLHF,TRBJ1-6,many,-,TRBV12-3/TRBV12-4
TGTGCCAGCAGCTTAGGGACAGGGTACGAGCAGTACTTC,CASSLGTGYEQYF,TRBJ2-7,many,TRBD1,TRBV11-2
TGCGCCAGCAGTGCGCAGGGCGCAGATACGCAGTATTTT,CASSAQGADTQYF,TRBJ2-3,-,-,TRBV10-1
TGTGCCAGCAGTGCAGACTACCCGAACTATGGCTACACCTTC,CASSADYPNYGYTF,TRBJ1-2,many,-,TRBV2
TGTGCCACGACCCCCATGGGGAGGGAGAGAGATGAGCAGTTCTTC,CATTPMGRERDEQFF,TRBJ2-1,many,TRBD2,TRBV28
TGTGCCAGCAGTTGGTTGGGACAGAATTCACCCCTCCACTTT,CASSWLGQNSPLHF,TRBJ1-6,few,TRBD1,TRBV12-3/TRBV12-4
TGTGCCAGCAGTAGGATTCTGGCAGATACGCAGTATTTT,CASSRILADTQYF,TRBJ2-3,few,-,TRBV28
TGTGCCAGCAGCTTCTTAGGACAGGGGACTACCGGAGAGTACTTC,CASSFLGQGTTGEYF,TRBJ2-7,few,TRBD1,TRBV7-8
TGCGCCAGCAGCCTACAGACTAGCGACTACGAGCAGTACTTC,CASSLQTSDYEQYF,TRBJ2-7,-,TRBD2,TRBV5-1
TGTGCCAGCAGTTCCGACAGGGGCGCGGACGAGCAGTACTTC,CASSSDRGADEQYF,TRBJ2-7,few,TRBD1,TRBV28
TGTGCCAGCAGCCAAGACAGCATCTCTGGAAACACCATATATTTT,CASSQDSISGNTIYF,TRBJ1-3,-,-,TRBV3-1
TGTGCCAGCAGCTTGCAGAGACTCGGCACCGGGGAGCTGTTTTTT,CASSLQRLGTGELFF,TRBJ2-2,-,-,TRBV7-6
TGTGCCAGCAGTGATGCATGGACTGAAGCTTTCTTT,CASSDAWTEAFF,TRBJ1-1,many,-,TRBV12-3/TRBV12-4
TGTGCCAGCACCGGGGACTTCACAGATACGCAGTATTTT,CASTGDFTDTQYF,TRBJ2-3,-,-,TRBV21-1
TGCGCCAGCAGCTCCAATTTTTACGAGCAGTACTTC,CASSSNFYEQYF,TRBJ2-7,-,-,TRBV5-1
TGTGCCAGCTCACCTGGGACAGGTCTCGAGCAGTACTTC,CASSPGTGLEQYF,TRBJ2-7,many,TRBD1,TRBV18
TGTGCCAGCAGTTTACTGAGGCGACGGGGGACTGAAGCTTTCTTT,CASSLLRRRGTEAFF,TRBJ1-1,many,-,TRBV12-3/TRBV12-4
TGTGCCAGCAGCCCCCCGACAGGGGGCATCTATGGCTACACCTTC,CASSPPTGGIYGYTF,TRBJ1-2,-,TRBD1,TRBV7-2
TGTGCCAGCAGTGAAGTTAGGGGAGCTCGGGAGACCCAGTACTTC,CASSEVRGARETQYF,TRBJ2-5,-,-,TRBV2
TGTGCCAGCAGCCAAGGGCAGGGGCGAACCGGGGAGCTGTTTTTT,CASSQGQGRTGELFF,TRBJ2-2,many,-,TRBV3-1
TGCAGCGCTACGACAGAGACCTACGAGCAGTACTTC,CSATTETYEQYF,TRBJ2-7,-,-,TRBV29-1
TGCGCCAGCAGCCCGGCGGGACAGTCCTACGAGCAGTACTTC,CASSPAGQSYEQYF,TRBJ2-7,-,-,TRBV4-1
TGTGCTAGCAGCTCGGGACTAGCGGGAGTAACCAATGAGCAGTTCTTC,CASSSGLAGVTNEQFF,TRBJ2-1,-,TRBD2,TRBV7-7